This T cell receptor (beta chain) was sequenced in a study of identical twins. Study conclusions and caveats: Modelling underestimated the level of out-of-frame TCR alpha sharing observed in monozygotic twins. Cross-sectional statistical analysis was relied on for the conclusions, without the same donors being followed. Out-of-frame alpha sequences common to twins exhibited an excess of low generation probability.

The CDR3 consists of 15 residues. On this clonotype: As yet, its antigen is unknown.

TCRdb itself ran the 5' RACE reads through MiXCR, one entry per CDR3 protein. The sample yields roughly 570,000 distinct CDR3 sequences, over 8.5% seen once. The same sample was also used in a study of yellow fever vaccine responses in identical twins.

The material sequenced was PBMCs. The chain carries TRBV21-1 and TRBJ2-7; TRBD1 reflects the table's D call only, with no check against the DNA. TRBV21-1 represents a pseudogene. The TCR originated in a woman younger than 30 in good health. The CDR3 DNA sequence: TGTGCCAGCAGCAAAGAGGTCCCGTACTCCTACGAGCAGTACTTC. It yields the protein CASSKEVPYSYEQYF.